This paragraph reports one T cell receptor (beta chain). As yet, its antigen is unknown. Trimming stripped 6 bases from V and 1 base from J, with 16 bases between. The CDR3 contains 15 residues. CDR1 is PRHDT, CDR2 FYEKMQ, per germline (reference sequence). The sample originates from a study of shared clonotypes between healthy human individuals. Study results and caveats: Naive subsets generally exceeded memory subsets in estimated richness.

When replicate PCRs were run on sorted subsets, they used approximately 210 ng DNA, approximately 33,000 T cell genomes. The protocol was immunoSEQ multiplex PCR, while the TCRdb copy is restricted to in-frame clones and leaves out a portion. The data contain around 1.1 million clones, approximately 80% of them singletons. There were only Caucasian adults among the donors, and all lived in Nashville, Tennessee. Sequenced sample: memory CD4+ T cells from PBMCs. The subset is: CD45RA-negative fraction. The receptor's source is a man between 18 and 35 years old in good health. Some clones in this sample may be carry-over from other donors' samples. The chain employs TRBV13 and TRBJ2-7; D possibly matches TRBD1 or TRBD2 (5 bases each). The CDR3 here is CASRPRGRVSYEQYF. The CDR3 DNA reads TGTGCCAGCAGACCTCGGGGCAGGGTGTCCTACGAGCAGTACTTC. Full variable domain (missing parts from reference TRBV13 and TRBJ2-7): AAGVIQSPRHLIKEKRETATLKCYPIPRHDTVYWYQQGPGQDPQFLISFYEKMQSDKGSIPDRFSAQQFSDYHSELNMSSLELGDSALYFCASRPRGRVSYEQYFGPGTRLTVT.